This T cell receptor beta chain was identified during a study of shared clonotypes between healthy human individuals. Overall study: Three plates were used per donor for CD4 naive, three for CD4 memory, two for CD8 naive and one for CD8 memory. Study observations and caveats: Relative to memory subsets, naive subsets generally showed larger estimated richness. Around 5% was the fraction of naive CD4 clonotypes found shared across a few donors.

This CDR3 has 15 amino acids. CDR1 is SGHVS, CDR2 FNYEAQ, per germline. The V and J ends lost 4 bases and 3 bases, in that order; junction bases with no gene match: 7. Produced via immunoSEQ multiplex PCR; TCRdb's table is partial and in-frame only. The sample includes 740,000 or so clones, around 78% of them seen just once. About this clone: What it binds is not known.

Splitting of CD4+ cells produced CD45RA+ naive and CD45RA-negative memory subsets. This chain joins TRBV7-6 and TRBJ2-3, with TRBD2 matching 7 bases. The TCR originated in a woman between 25 and 40 years old in good health. Sequencing input: memory CD4+ T cells sorted from blood. Subset: CD45RA-negative fraction. CDR3 nucleotide sequence: TGTGCCAGCAGCTCCATGGGTAGCGGGACAGATACGCAGTATTTT. It is translated as CASSSMGSGTDTQYF.